What follows are 12 T cell receptor beta chains derived from one specimen sequenced in a study of somatic mutations in cytotoxic T cells in rheumatoid arthritis. Produced via immunoSEQ multiplex PCR; TCRdb's table is partial and in-frame only. This repertoire shows tens of thousands of clones, roughly 86% found once; its top ten account for approximately 20%. The sequenced sample was CD8+ T cells sorted from blood. These receptor sequences come from a woman aged 45-59 years in good health.

This clone was seen once. The CDR3: CAWRLQNAGLTLGGQFF. DNA of the CDR3: TGTGCCTGGAGACTCCAGAATGCGGGACTCACCCTGGGTGGGCAGTTCTTC. This rearrangement joins TRBV30 to TRBJ2-1; tentative D call: TRBD2 (6 bases). The V gene lost 3 bases and the J gene lost 12 bases, with 30 bases spanning the gap. Germline CDR1 and CDR2: GTSNPN and SVGIG (reference sequence). This CDR3 has 17 residues.

CDR3 in DNA: TGTGCCAGCAGCACAGGACAGGGCACTGAAGCTTTCTTT. Translating gives CASSTGQGTEAFF. The genes are TRBV4-2 and TRBJ1-1; TRBD1 aligns across 8 bases. The germline CDR1 and CDR2 sequences are LGHNA and YNFKEQ. Trimming removed 5 bases from V and 4 bases from J; junction bases left unmatched: 3. The CDR3 is 13 residues long.

The chain recombines TRBV15 with TRBJ2-1, with 14 bases identical to TRBD2. Germline V CDR1 and CDR2: LNHNV, YYDKDF (reference sequence). This CDR3 comprises 17 residues. The V gene end was trimmed by 5 bases and the J gene end by 6 bases; junction bases not matched to a gene: 9. The CDR3 DNA reads as TGTGCCACCAGCTGGGGGACTAGCGGGGGAGAATCCAATGAGCAGTTCTTC. It encodes CATSWGTSGGESNEQFF.

The rearrangement uses TRBV29-1 and TRBJ1-1; possible D gene TRBD1, 6 bases. The CDR3 has 15 amino acids. The V gene lost 6 bases and the J gene lost 1 base, with 18 bases spanning the gap. The V gene's germline CDR1 is SQVTM and CDR2 ANQGSEA. Here the CDR3 reads CSVVITDSSNTEAFF. The CDR3 region has the DNA TGCAGCGTAGTTATTACGGACAGCTCGAACACTGAAGCTTTCTTT.

CDR3: CASCPTGWSGELFF. DNA of the CDR3: TGTGCCAGCTGCCCGACAGGGTGGTCCGGGGAGCTGTTTTTT. V is TRBV27 and J is TRBJ2-2, with 7 bases identical to TRBD1. The CDR3 runs to 14 residues. Germline lookup yields CDR1 MNHEY and CDR2 SMNVEV (reference sequence). J lost 6 bases, V lost 8 bases, and 9 bases had no gene match.

DNA of the CDR3: TGCAGCGTTGAAGAGTTGGACAGGGTCTATGGCTACACCTTC. This sequence encodes CSVEELDRVYGYTF. The gene calls are TRBV29-1 and TRBJ1-2; 8 bases map to TRBD1. V lost 0 bases, J lost 4 bases, and 4 bases stayed unmatched. The CDR3 length is 14 residues. Germline loops: CDR1 SQVTM, CDR2 ANQGSEA.

The J gene is TRBJ1-1, the V gene TRBV7-2; D is unclear. Trimming stripped 4 bases from V and 12 bases from J, with 18 bases between. Looked up from germline, CDR1 is SGHTA and CDR2 is FQGNSA. CDR3 size: 13 residues. The CDR3 sequence is CASSSSGFRDTFF. The DNA for the CDR3 is TGTGCCAGCAGCTCCTCCGGCTTCCGCGACACTTTCTTT.

The V gene is TRBV10-3, the J gene TRBJ2-2; 15 bases align to TRBD2. Unmatched junction bases numbered 8, after V lost 3 bases and J lost 3 bases. The CDR3 is 19 amino acids. In germline, CDR1 is ENHRY, CDR2 SYGVKD. CDR3 bases: TGTGCCATCAGTGAACCCGGACTAGCGGGGGGGCCGGACACCGGGGAGCTGTTTTTT. As protein: CAISEPGLAGGPDTGELFF.

The rearrangement joins TRBV5-1 to TRBJ2-3, with 7 bases fitting TRBD1. V lost 2 bases and J lost 3; bases outside the gene matches: 6. This CDR3 contains 15 residues. Germline loops: CDR1 SGHRS, CDR2 YFSETQ. As DNA, the CDR3 is TGCGCCAGCAGCTTAGGGACAGAAGAAACAGATACGCAGTATTTT. This gives the protein CASSLGTEETDTQYF.

The rearrangement uses TRBV4-1 and TRBJ2-1, with TRBD1 identical over 9 bases. Trimming cost V 0 bases and J 0 bases; bases outside gene matches: 18. In germline, CDR1 is MGHRA, CDR2 YSYEKL. The CDR3 sequence is 22 residues long. The DNA of the CDR3 is TGCGCCAGCAGCCAAGATAGGTTGTGGGAGACAGGGGGACTGAGCTCCTACAATGAGCAGTTCTTC. Amino acids: CASSQDRLWETGGLSSYNEQFF.

This chain connects TRBV7-9 to TRBJ2-5, with D possibly TRBD1 on 6 matching bases. Germline assignment: CDR1 SEHNR and CDR2 FQNEAQ (reference sequence). Between the trimmed V and J ends, which lost 5 bases and 1 base, there was a span of 17 bases. CDR3 length: 16 amino acids. The CDR3 DNA sequence: TGTGCCAGCAGCCCCGGGACACAGAGCTTCCAAGAGACCCAGTACTTC. Translating gives CASSPGTQSFQETQYF.

The chain recombines TRBV19 with TRBJ2-7; D is ambiguous. Germline-derived CDR1 and CDR2 are LNHDA and SQIVND (reference sequence). V lost 5 bases and J 3 bases, leaving 5 bases between the germline ends. This CDR3 has 11 amino acids. CDR3 DNA: TGTGCCAGTAGTTGGGGCTACGAGCAGTACTTC. It translates to CASSWGYEQYF.